What follows is one T cell receptor beta chain and its context. Authors' analysis steps: Scientists estimated how many nucleated cells there were by amplifying reference gene primers. Using immunoSEQ multiplex PCR, the repertoire was profiled, and TCRdb retains in-frame clones only, with some absent. From that table come the V and J calls and clone size; the DNA was used to work out D and trimming. The sample yields 290,000 or so clones, about 87% seen once. The sample originates from a study of blood T cell repertoires in COVID-19. At the level of the study: Donors in the United States, Italy and Spain gave samples during acute or convalescent COVID-19. T cells, B-cell-depleted T cells, or PBMCs provided the cDNA or gDNA that served as material.

This sequence originates from a man aged 70 or older with acute or convalescent COVID-19. The source material was peripheral blood.

CDR3 amino acids: CASSLAPRGQETQYF. CDR3 sequence (DNA): TGTGCCAGCAGCTTAGCTCCGAGAGGTCAGGAGACCCAGTACTTC. The chain recombines TRBV7-2 with TRBJ2-5; D unresolved. This CDR3 contains 15 residues. Germline lookup yields CDR1 SGHTA and CDR2 FQGNSA. V lost 0 bases and J lost 5, with 13 bases in between. The whole variable domain, filled in from reference TRBV7-2 and TRBJ2-5, reads GAGVSQSPSNKVTEKGKDVELRCDPISGHTALYWYRQSLGQGLEFLIYFQGNSAPDKSGLPSDRFSAERTGGSVSTLTIQRTQQEDSAVYLCASSLAPRGQETQYFGPGTRLLVL.